Shown below are 7 T cell receptor beta chains from a single sample sequenced in a study of CD8+CD57+ T cells in acquired aplastic anemia. For sequencing, patients were chosen who had shown expansion of CD8+CD57+ cells by flow cytometry. Profiling that covered TCR beta VDJ and CDR3 relied on genomic DNA as its template. TCRdb ran MiXCR on the reads and lists one entry per CDR3 protein. The repertoire includes about 270,000 distinct CDR3 sequences, 82% of them detected once, and roughly two fifths sits in the top ten. Sequencing input: sorted CD4+, CD8+, or CD8+CD57+ T cells (not recorded which) from PBMCs. These receptors all come from a human donor with aplastic anemia.

The chain couples TRBV9 to TRBJ1-2; D is unclear. CDR1 and CDR2 from the germline V gene are SGDLS and YYNGEE. The CDR3 has 16 amino acids. V gave up 0 bases and J gave up 7 bases, with 19 bases separating them. The CDR3 is CASSVGSDTLEFGYTF. The CDR3, as DNA: TGTGCCAGCAGCGTAGGGTCAGATACGCTCGAATTTGGCTACACCTTC.

The chain employs TRBV5-4 and TRBJ1-2; 8 bases match TRBD1. The CDR3 has 16 amino acids. The germline V gene encodes CDR1 SGHNT and CDR2 YYREEE (reference sequence). V lost 0 bases to trimming and J lost 6 bases; unmatched junction nucleotides: 10. The CDR3 loop reads CASSLESGGLVDGYTF. In DNA, the CDR3 is TGTGCCAGCAGCTTGGAATCAGGGGGCTTGGTAGATGGCTACACCTTC.

The chain recombines TRBV7-8 with TRBJ2-7; the D is unclear. Deletions cut 5 bases from V and 9 bases from J, with 20 bases between. The germline gives CDR1 SGHVS, CDR2 FQNEAQ. The CDR3 covers 14 residues. The CDR3 DNA reads TGTGCCAGCAGCCCCCCCGGTAGCTCCGACGCGCAGTACGTC. Translation gives CASSPPGSSDAQYV.

As regards this clonotype: This CDR3 fails to terminate in the conserved phenylalanine or tryptophan, so it likely reflects a read error. No DNA is shown, since the ends of the CDR3 on it are uncertain; the CDR3 is the one TCRdb lists. This chain links TRBV12-3 or TRBV12-4 with TRBJ2-5. The CDR3 is 13 amino acids in total, end residues counted. This chain's CDR3 is CASSFRRKETHYD.

This clonotype was seen just once. A junction end diverges from the germline sequence, so it may reflect a read error. V gene TRBV7-9 combines with J gene TRBJ2-1, with D perhaps assigned TRBD1 or TRBD2 (6 bases each). This CDR3 has 13 residues. Germline CDR1 SEHNR, CDR2 FQNEAQ (reference sequence). The CDR3 DNA reads TGTGCCAGCAGTGTAGGGGGGTTCCATGAGCAGTTGTTC. As protein: CASSVGGFHEQLF.

The sample holds a few counts of this clonotype. A read error may explain this, as a much larger clone is one base away. The V gene is TRBV5-6, the J gene TRBJ2-3; a possible D gene is TRBD2 (5 bases). The germline CDR1 and CDR2 sequences are SGHDT and YYEEEE. This CDR3 spans 13 amino acids. The V end was cut by 3 bases, the J end by 2 bases, with 7 bases between. The CDR3 DNA reads as TGTGCCAGCAGCTACGGGGACACAGATACGCAGTATTTT. This translates into CASSYGDTDTQYF.

The genes are TRBV7-2 and TRBJ2-1; no clear D. The length of the CDR3 is 16 residues. V was clipped by 3 bases and J by 13 bases, with 25 bases between them. Germline V gene data show CDR1 as SGHTA and CDR2 as FQGNSA. CDR3 protein: CASSFERSAERHYQFF. In nucleotides, the CDR3 is TGTGCCAGCAGCTTTGAGAGAAGTGCCGAGAGGCATTATCAGTTCTTC.